Below, 18 T cell receptor beta chains from the same sample are listed, as sequenced in a study of blood T cell repertoires in COVID-19. The data were produced by immunoSEQ multiplex PCR, yet TCRdb's version contains in-frame clones alone and is incomplete. This sample carries approximately 400,000 clones, approximately 88% of them seen once, and the ten largest clones take roughly 12%. What was sequenced was peripheral blood. The receptors stem from a woman between 50 and 59 years old with COVID-19, enrolled during active disease.

V gene TRBV30 combines with J gene TRBJ2-2; D not resolved. This CDR3 region has 11 residues. Per the germline V gene, CDR1 is GTSNPN and CDR2 is SVGIG (reference sequence). V gave up 7 bases and J gave up 8 bases, with 11 bases separating them. In DNA form, the CDR3 reads TGTGCCTCCCCAAACCAGGGGGAGCTGTTTTTT. Encoded protein: CASPNQGELFF. Based on the CDR3 plus reference TRBV30 and TRBJ2-2, the full variable domain is SQTIHQWPATLVQPVGSPLSLECTVEGTSNPNLYWYRQAAGRGLQLLFYSVGIGQISSEVPQNLSASRPQDRQFILSSKKLLLSDSGFYLCASPNQGELFFGEGSRLTVL.

The rearrangement joins TRBV28 to TRBJ1-1; no definite D call. The CDR3 sequence is 14 residues long. The ends were cut back, 6 bases at V and 4 bases at J, with 15 bases in the middle. CDR1 MDHEN and CDR2 SYDVKM come from the germline V gene. The CDR3 nucleotides read TGTGCCAGCAGAACCTTTCAGGCGAGCACTGAAGCTTTCTTT. Translating it yields CASRTFQASTEAFF.

The chain recombines TRBV19 with TRBJ1-1; 7 bases map to TRBD1. CDR3 length equals 14 residues. The V and J ends lost 5 bases and 5 bases, in that order; junction bases with no gene match: 8. Germline-derived CDR1 and CDR2 are LNHDA and SQIVND (reference sequence). The CDR3 loop reads CASSPQGLWTEAFF. As DNA, the CDR3 is TGTGCCAGTAGTCCACAGGGGTTATGGACTGAAGCTTTCTTT.

The gene calls are TRBV25-1 and TRBJ1-1, with a weak D call TRBD1 (6 bases). Germline CDR1 and CDR2: MGHDK and SYGVNS. Trimming pared 4 bases from V and 4 bases from J, leaving 13 bases between. The CDR3 consists of 14 residues. In nucleotides, the CDR3 is TGTGCCAGCAGTGTACAGGGAGGGACCACTGAAGCTTTCTTT. Amino acid sequence: CASSVQGGTTEAFF.

This rearrangement joins TRBV11-2 to TRBJ1-5; TRBD1 matches 7 bases. The CDR3 is made up of 14 amino acids. V gave up 5 bases and J gave up 8 bases; unmatched junction bases: 9. Germline V gene sequence: CDR1 SGHAT, CDR2 FQNNGV. The CDR3: CASSIGGPREPQHF. CDR3 DNA sequence: TGTGCCAGCAGCATAGGGGGCCCGCGTGAGCCCCAGCATTTT.

This chain joins TRBV6-5 and TRBJ1-4; D is possibly TRBD1 (6 bases). The CDR3 runs to 15 residues. V was pared by 4 bases and J by 4 bases, with 13 bases between. Germline CDR1 MNHEY, CDR2 SVGAGI. The CDR3 DNA reads TGTGCCAGCAGTTCCCTACAGGGAATTAATGAAAAACTGTTTTTT. Its protein product is CASSSLQGINEKLFF.

CDR3 protein: CASSYSSEAFF. The DNA of the CDR3 is TGTGCCAGCAGCTATAGTTCTGAAGCTTTCTTT. V is TRBV11-2 and J is TRBJ1-1; D is uncertain. Trimming stripped 4 bases from V and 6 bases from J, with 6 bases between. This CDR3 has 11 amino acids. Germline V CDR1 and CDR2: SGHAT, FQNNGV.

The rearrangement links TRBV6-5 to TRBJ1-5; the D is unclear. Trimming shortened V by 6 bases and J by 7 bases, and 16 bases separated the two germline ends. The CDR3 spans 14 residues. The V gene's germline CDR1 is MNHEY and CDR2 SVGAGI. CDR3 sequence reads: CASSLGGGRQPQHF. CDR3 in DNA: TGTGCCAGCAGCCTCGGAGGAGGTAGGCAGCCCCAGCATTTT.

A few counts support this clone. The V and J genes are TRBV5-1 and TRBJ1-1; D is possibly TRBD1 (5 bases). This CDR3 is built from 14 residues. V was pared by 2 bases and J by 0 bases, with 8 bases between. CDR1 is SGHRS, CDR2 YFSETQ, per germline. The DNA for the CDR3 is TGCGCCAGCAGCTTTGGGGCCATGAACACTGAAGCTTTCTTT. The encoded protein is CASSFGAMNTEAFF.

This sequence joins TRBV30 and TRBJ2-5, with 7 bases identical to TRBD1. There are 13 residues in the CDR3. Losses at the gene ends were 7 bases for V and 1 base for J; bases not matched to a gene: 6. The V gene's germline CDR1 is GTSNPN and CDR2 SVGIG (reference sequence). CDR3 DNA: TGTGCCTTACAGGGGCCCGCCCAAGAGACCCAGTACTTC. It specifies CALQGPAQETQYF.

The chain links TRBV11-3 to TRBJ2-5; TRBD1 aligns across 7 bases. Unmatched junction bases numbered 4, after V lost 4 bases and J lost 5 bases. The CDR3 is 13 residues long. The germline gives CDR1 SGHNT, CDR2 YENEEA. DNA for the CDR3: TGTGCCAGCAGCTCCTTACAGGGGGAGACCCAGTACTTC. Amino acid sequence: CASSSLQGETQYF. Variable domain in full (rest from reference TRBV11-3 and TRBJ2-5): EAGVVQSPRYKIIEKKQPVAFWCNPISGHNTLYWYLQNLGQGPELLIRYENEEAVDDSQLPKDRFSAERLKGVDSTLKIQPAELGDSAVYLCASSSLQGETQYFGPGTRLLVL.

The chain couples TRBV4-1 to TRBJ1-5, with 11 nucleotides matching TRBD1. The CDR3 extends over 16 amino acids. The J segment lost 5 bases and the V segment lost 4 bases, leaving 7 bases of the junction unmatched. The germline V gene encodes CDR1 MGHRA and CDR2 YSYEKL. This chain's CDR3 is CASSPGAGQGDQPQHF. The CDR3 DNA sequence: TGCGCCAGCAGCCCCGGGGCGGGACAGGGGGATCAGCCCCAGCATTTT.

V is TRBV9 and J is TRBJ2-7, with 9 nucleotides matching TRBD2. CDR1 and CDR2 (germline): SGDLS, YYNGEE. V gave up 1 base and J gave up 5 bases; unmatched junction bases: 4. The CDR3 runs to 14 residues. The CDR3 loop is CASSVSAGGDEQYF. In nucleotides, the CDR3 is TGTGCCAGCAGCGTATCAGCGGGGGGCGACGAGCAGTACTTC.

In this sample, this clone turned up once. Other DNA sequences in the sample encode the same CDR3. The chain uses TRBV3-1 (or the pseudogene TRBV3-2) and TRBJ1-2; maybe TRBD1 (5 bases). This CDR3 has 12 residues. Germline CDR1 reads LGHDT; CDR2 reads YNNKEL (reference sequence). The germline V and J ends were trimmed by 3 bases and 4 bases, with 6 bases remaining between them. The CDR3 region has the DNA TGTGCCAGCAGCCAGGGGGGCTATGGCTACACCTTC. The encoded protein is CASSQGGYGYTF.

The chain links TRBV6-6 to TRBJ1-2, with D possibly TRBD1 on 5 matching bases. V was trimmed by 7 bases and J by 4 bases, leaving 10 bases between them. Germline CDR1 reads MNHNY; CDR2 reads SVGAGI (reference sequence). This CDR3 has 12 amino acids. The CDR3 coding sequence is TGTGCCAGCACGGCGGGACTCTATGGCTACACCTTC. It encodes CASTAGLYGYTF.

This chain links TRBV18 with TRBJ2-1; TRBD1 agrees at 9 bases. Trimming removed 5 bases from V and 1 base from J; junction bases left unmatched: 3. CDR3 length equals 15 residues. Germline V CDR1 and CDR2: KGHSH, LQKENI. CDR3 sequence reads: CASSTGGWSYNEQFF. The CDR3 nucleotides are TGTGCCAGCTCAACAGGGGGCTGGTCCTACAATGAGCAGTTCTTC.

The V gene is TRBV5-5, the J gene TRBJ1-1; 9 bases map to TRBD1. The CDR3 has 15 residues. CDR1 SGHKS and CDR2 YYEKEE come from the germline V gene (reference sequence). V shed 4 bases, J shed 5 bases, and the junction held 9 bases outside the gene matches. The DNA of the CDR3 is TGTGCCAGCAGCCTGACAGGGGGGATGGGAACTGAAGCTTTCTTT. Protein: CASSLTGGMGTEAFF.

The J gene is TRBJ2-2, the V gene TRBV29-1; 10 positions match TRBD2. The CDR3 length is 15 residues. The V segment lost 4 bases and the J segment 2 bases; nucleotides outside the gene matches: 4. CDR1 is SQVTM and CDR2 is ANQGSEA in the germline V gene. The CDR3 nucleotides read TGCAGCGTTGTTTTAGCGGGGGGAAACACCGGGGAGCTGTTTTTT. Its translation: CSVVLAGGNTGELFF.